Described below is a single T cell receptor (beta chain) sequence and its context. No antigen is known for it. Clones were read by immunoSEQ multiplex PCR, and TCRdb kept only the in-frame ones, dropping some. The sample holds fewer than 120,000 clones; 88% are singletons and the top ten take 1.5% to 2%. CDR1 is SNHLY and CDR2 is FYNNEI in the germline V gene. The junction had 8 bases not matched to a gene; V was cut back by 2 bases and J by 4 bases. The CDR3 has 15 amino acids. The sample comes from a study of T cell responses to AZD1222 COVID-19 vaccine. Study context: The analysis combined second doses at about 4 or about 12 weeks. Regarding the study as a whole: Donor demographics were predominantly white British with a female majority; clonal diversity may be underestimated. Rises in breadth and depth of Spike-specific TCRs came after two AZD1222 doses.

The chain links TRBV2 to TRBJ2-7, with 7 positions matching TRBD2. The TCR sequence derives from an adult in good health. The sample in question was peripheral blood, obtained on day 0 of AZD1222 vaccination. The CDR3 DNA reads as TGTGCCAGCAGTGAACTCCATGTCGGGGGGTACGAGCAGTACTTC. Its protein is CASSELHVGGYEQYF.